These 18 T cell receptor beta chains share one sample of origin, sequenced in a study of identifying expanded T cells in peripheral blood. Sequencing used immunoSEQ multiplex PCR; TCRdb keeps in-frame clones, though not all of them. The sample holds approximately 120,000 clones, around 89% seen once. Specimen: blood. These receptors all stem from a person aged 18 to 70 in good health.

The gene calls are TRBV11-2 and TRBJ2-5; no definite D call. The CDR3 covers 12 residues. The V end lost 1 base, the J end lost 5 bases, and 5 bases lay between the germline ends. From germline, CDR1 is SGHAT and CDR2 FQNNGV. DNA for the CDR3: TGTGCCAGCAGCTTAGTGATGGAGACCCAGTACTTC. The encoded protein is CASSLVMETQYF. The variable domain in full, with the rest retrieved from reference TRBV11-2 and TRBJ2-5, is EAGVAQSPRYKIIEKRQSVAFWCNPISGHATLYWYQQILGQGPKLLIQFQNNGVVDDSQLPKDRFSAERLKGVDSTLKIQPAKLEDSAVYLCASSLVMETQYFGPGTRLLVL.

The chain joins TRBV6-5 to TRBJ2-7; D is ambiguous. Germline V CDR1 and CDR2: MNHEY, SVGAGI. CDR3 length: 13 amino acids. V dropped 7 bases and J dropped 7 bases, with 17 bases sitting between them. CDR3 nucleotides: TGTGCCAGCACCCCCCGGCCCGGCGGAGAGCAGTACTTC. The encoded protein is CASTPRPGGEQYF.

The chain uses TRBV7-3 and TRBJ2-3; possible D gene TRBD1, 5 bases. The germline gives CDR1 SGHTA, CDR2 FQGTGA. The CDR3 contains 14 residues. Deletions cut 5 bases from V and 4 bases from J, with 13 bases between. The CDR3 reads CASSRQGYADTQYF. DNA for the CDR3: TGTGCCAGCAGCCGCCAGGGTTATGCAGATACGCAGTATTTT.

This chain uses TRBV5-4 with TRBJ1-2; no firm D call. The germline V and J ends were trimmed by 4 bases and 2 bases, with 15 bases remaining between them. The CDR3 runs 15 residues. Germline V gene sequence: CDR1 SGHNT, CDR2 YYREEE (reference sequence). CDR3 protein: CASSQERRPNYGYTF. The CDR3 nucleotides are TGTGCCAGCAGCCAAGAACGCAGGCCGAACTATGGCTACACCTTC.

CDR3 protein: CAIRAGTDKKGGNTIYF. Here the CDR3 DNA reads TGTGCCATCAGGGCCGGGACTGACAAAAAAGGAGGAAACACCATATATTTT. V usage is TRBV10-3 and J usage is TRBJ1-3; D is perhaps TRBD1 (5 bases). V was trimmed by 6 bases and J by 4 bases, leaving 22 bases between them. Germline CDR1 and CDR2: ENHRY and SYGVKD. CDR3 length: 17 amino acids.

This chain links TRBV7-9 with TRBJ2-7; D is undetermined. Trimming shortened V by 5 bases and J by 0 bases, and 5 bases separated the two germline ends. This CDR3 contains 12 residues. In germline, CDR1 is SEHNR, CDR2 FQNEAQ (reference sequence). The CDR3 sequence: CASSASSYEQYF. The CDR3 nucleotides read TGTGCCAGCAGCGCAAGCTCCTACGAGCAGTACTTC.

This rearrangement joins TRBV27 to TRBJ2-3, with D unresolved. Per the germline V gene, CDR1 is MNHEY and CDR2 is SMNVEV (reference sequence). V dropped 3 bases and J dropped 6 bases, with 4 bases sitting between them. The CDR3 totals 11 residues. DNA for the CDR3: TGTGCCAGCAGTTTCGCCGATACGCAGTATTTT. The encoded protein is CASSFADTQYF.

The chain couples TRBV2 to TRBJ2-2; D tentatively reads TRBD1 or TRBD2 (7 bases each). The ends were cut back, 10 bases at V and 0 bases at J, with 24 bases in the middle. The CDR3 runs 18 residues. Germline V gene data show CDR1 as SNHLY and CDR2 as FYNNEI. The CDR3 protein is CANQGGVSSDANTGELFF. The CDR3 coding sequence is TGTGCCAACCAGGGGGGGGTTTCTAGCGACGCGAACACCGGGGAGCTGTTTTTT.

The chain carries TRBV1 and TRBJ2-1; TRBD1, as called in the table, went unchecked against the DNA. TRBV1 is a pseudogene. The CDR3 loop spans 16 amino acids. Here the CDR3 DNA reads TGCACCAGCAGCCAGGGACAGTCCAGCTCCTACAATGAGCAGTTCTTC. It encodes CTSSQGQSSSYNEQFF.

This rearrangement joins TRBV7-9 to TRBJ1-3; D remains unclear. CDR1 and CDR2 from the germline V gene are SEHNR and FQNEAQ (reference sequence). The CDR3 loop spans 14 amino acids. The V end lost 5 bases, the J end lost 8 bases, and 16 bases lay between the germline ends. The CDR3 reads CASSPTSPADTIYF. The CDR3 DNA reads TGTGCCAGCAGCCCCACCTCCCCGGCGGACACCATATATTTT.

This clone has only one observation. V usage is TRBV7-9 and J usage is TRBJ1-5, with a weak D call TRBD1 (5 bases). The CDR3 contains 15 residues. Per the germline V gene, CDR1 is SEHNR and CDR2 is FQNEAQ (reference sequence). The V gene lost 7 bases and the J gene lost 0 bases, with 13 bases spanning the gap. CDR3 loop: CASTPGTVSNQPQHF. CDR3 in DNA: TGTGCCAGCACCCCAGGGACGGTTAGCAATCAGCCCCAGCATTTT. The full variable domain, its missing parts supplied by reference TRBV7-9 and TRBJ1-5, is DTGVSQNPRHKITKRGQNVTFRCDPISEHNRLYWYRQTLGQGPEFLTYFQNEAQLEKSRLLSDRFSAERPKGSFSTLEIQRTEQGDSAMYLCASTPGTVSNQPQHFGDGTRLSIL.

V is TRBV7-2 and J is TRBJ1-1, with D tentatively TRBD1 (5 bases). The CDR3 consists of 15 residues. CDR1 and CDR2 from the germline V gene are SGHTA and FQGNSA. Trimming took 3 bases from V and 5 from J, leaving 16 bases between them. CDR3 bases: TGTGCCAGCAGCTTTGCGTCCCAGGGTGGGACTGAAGCTTTCTTT. Translation: CASSFASQGGTEAFF.

This chain links TRBV5-6 with TRBJ1-1; D is unresolved. The CDR3 runs 13 residues. Germline-derived CDR1 and CDR2 are SGHDT and YYEEEE. V lost 2 bases and J lost 0, with 5 bases in between. The CDR3 nucleotides read TGTGCCAGCAGCTTCCAGGTGAACACTGAAGCTTTCTTT. It is translated as CASSFQVNTEAFF.

The rearrangement joins TRBV28 to TRBJ2-7, with 9 bases aligning to TRBD1. The trim removed 8 bases at V and 4 bases at J, leaving 6 bases unmatched. CDR3 length: 13 residues. The germline V gene has CDR1 MDHEN and CDR2 SYDVKM. For the CDR3, the DNA is TGTGCCAGCGGTGGGACAGGGTTATACGAGCAGTACTTC. Translating gives CASGGTGLYEQYF.

The CDR3 loop is CASSVDGSYNEQFF. The CDR3 nucleotides read TGCGCCAGCAGCGTCGACGGTTCTTACAATGAGCAGTTCTTC. This chain uses TRBV5-1 with TRBJ2-1; D gene unclear. Trimming cost V 4 bases and J 4 bases, with 12 bases left between them. The CDR3 length is 14 residues. Germline V CDR1 and CDR2: SGHRS, YFSETQ.

V gene TRBV7-9 combines with J gene TRBJ2-2; 9 nucleotides align to TRBD2. This CDR3 has 16 amino acids. Germline V gene sequence: CDR1 SEHNR, CDR2 FQNEAQ (reference sequence). V shed 5 bases, J shed 7 bases, and the junction held 11 bases outside the gene matches. The CDR3 DNA is TGTGCCAGCAGCAGACCGGGACTAGCTCTTATCGGGGAGCTGTTTTTT. Translated: CASSRPGLALIGELFF.

In regard to this clone: Other nucleotide sequences from this sample produce the same CDR3. The rearrangement uses TRBV2 and TRBJ1-2, with TRBD1 matching 7 bases. Germline values: CDR1 SNHLY, CDR2 FYNNEI. The J segment lost 3 bases and the V segment lost 6 bases, leaving 1 base of the junction unmatched. The CDR3 runs 12 residues. CDR3 amino acids: CASRGTDYGYTF. The CDR3 region has the DNA TGTGCCAGCAGGGGGACAGACTATGGCTACACCTTC.

The V call is TRBV4-3, the J call TRBJ2-2; TRBD1 matches 7 bases. The germline V gene encodes CDR1 LGHNA and CDR2 YSLEER. The CDR3 loop spans 13 amino acids. With 8 bases clipped from V and 6 bases from J, the junction kept 6 bases outside the gene matches. CDR3 in amino acids: CASGHRGSGELFF. The DNA of the CDR3 is TGCGCCAGCGGACACAGGGGTTCCGGGGAGCTGTTTTTT.